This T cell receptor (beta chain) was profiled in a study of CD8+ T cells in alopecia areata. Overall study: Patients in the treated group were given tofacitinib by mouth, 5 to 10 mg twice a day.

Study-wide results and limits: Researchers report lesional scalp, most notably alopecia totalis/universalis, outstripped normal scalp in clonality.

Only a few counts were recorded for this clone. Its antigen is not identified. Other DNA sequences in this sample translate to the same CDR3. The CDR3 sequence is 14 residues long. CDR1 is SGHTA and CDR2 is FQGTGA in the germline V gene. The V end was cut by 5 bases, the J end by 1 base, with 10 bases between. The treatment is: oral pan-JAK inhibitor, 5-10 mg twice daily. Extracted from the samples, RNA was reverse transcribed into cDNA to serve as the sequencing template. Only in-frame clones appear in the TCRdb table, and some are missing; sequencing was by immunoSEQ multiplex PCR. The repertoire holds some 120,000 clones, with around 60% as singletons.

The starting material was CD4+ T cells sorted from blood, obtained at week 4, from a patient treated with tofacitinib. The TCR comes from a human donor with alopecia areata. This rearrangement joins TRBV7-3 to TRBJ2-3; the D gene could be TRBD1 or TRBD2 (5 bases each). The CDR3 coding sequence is TGTGCCAGCAGCCCTGGGGGTCGCACAGATACGCAGTATTTT. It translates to CASSPGGRTDTQYF.